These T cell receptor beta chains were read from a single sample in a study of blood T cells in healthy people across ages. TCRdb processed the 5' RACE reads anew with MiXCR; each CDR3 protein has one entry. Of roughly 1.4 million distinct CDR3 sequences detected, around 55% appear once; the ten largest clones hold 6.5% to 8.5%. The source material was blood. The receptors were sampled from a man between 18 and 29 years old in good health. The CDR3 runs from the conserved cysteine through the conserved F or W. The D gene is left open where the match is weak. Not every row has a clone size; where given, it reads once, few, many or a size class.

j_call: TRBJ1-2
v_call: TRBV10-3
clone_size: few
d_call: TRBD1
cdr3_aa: CAIRRTGRPYGYTF
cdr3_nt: TGTGCCATCAGACGGACAGGAAGACCCTATGGCTACACCTTC

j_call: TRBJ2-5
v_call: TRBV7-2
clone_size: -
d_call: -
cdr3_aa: CASSLVGGQKALETQYF
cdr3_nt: TGTGCCAGCAGCTTAGTTGGGGGACAAAAGGCGTTAGAGACCCAGTACTTC

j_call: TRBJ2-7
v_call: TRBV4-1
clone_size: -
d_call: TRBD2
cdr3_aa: CASSHRLAGKCEQYF
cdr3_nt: TGCGCCAGCAGCCACCGACTAGCGGGGAAATGCGAGCAGTACTTC

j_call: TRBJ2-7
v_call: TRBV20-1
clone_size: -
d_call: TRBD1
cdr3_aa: CSARVETRQGDPYEQYF
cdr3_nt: TGCAGTGCTAGAGTCGAAACAAGACAGGGGGATCCTTACGAGCAGTACTTC

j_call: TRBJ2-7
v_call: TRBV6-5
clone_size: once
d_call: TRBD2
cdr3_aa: CVSEGASGTYEQYF
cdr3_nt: TGTGTCAGCGAGGGAGCTAGCGGCACCTACGAGCAGTACTTC

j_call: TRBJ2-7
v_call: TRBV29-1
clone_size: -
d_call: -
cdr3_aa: CSVMGGWSSYEQYF
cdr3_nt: TGCAGCGTGATGGGGGGCTGGAGTTCCTACGAGCAGTACTTC

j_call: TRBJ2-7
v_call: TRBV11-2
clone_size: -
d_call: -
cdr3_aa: CASRWRTDPYEQYF
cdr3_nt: TGTGCCAGCCGTTGGAGGACTGATCCCTACGAGCAGTACTTC

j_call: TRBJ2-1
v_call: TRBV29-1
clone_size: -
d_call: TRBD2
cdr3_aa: CSVEFLGLVLYEQFF
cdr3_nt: TGCAGCGTTGAGTTCTTAGGACTAGTACTGTATGAGCAGTTCTTC

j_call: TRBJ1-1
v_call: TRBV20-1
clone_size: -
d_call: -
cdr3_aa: CSAREKGRGNTEAFF
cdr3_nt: TGCAGTGCTAGAGAGAAAGGGAGGGGGAACACTGAAGCTTTCTTT

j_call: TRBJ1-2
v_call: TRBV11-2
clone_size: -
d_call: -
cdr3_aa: CASSFEGITVYGYTF
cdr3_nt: TGTGCCAGCAGCTTTGAGGGGATAACCGTCTATGGCTACACCTTC

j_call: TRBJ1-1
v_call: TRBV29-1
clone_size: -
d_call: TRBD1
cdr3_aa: CSVRQGANTEAFF
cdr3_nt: TGCAGCGTTAGACAGGGGGCAAATACTGAAGCTTTCTTT

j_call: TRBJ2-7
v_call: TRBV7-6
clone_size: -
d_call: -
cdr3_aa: CASSLADTTYEQYF
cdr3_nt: TGTGCCAGCAGCTTGGCGGACACCACCTACGAGCAGTACTTC

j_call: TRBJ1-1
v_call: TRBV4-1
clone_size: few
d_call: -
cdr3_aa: CASSLTQTMNTEAFF
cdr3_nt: TGCGCCAGCAGCCTTACCCAGACAATGAACACTGAAGCTTTCTTT

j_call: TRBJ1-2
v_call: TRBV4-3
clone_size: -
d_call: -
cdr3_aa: CASSQDTISHGYTF
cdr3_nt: TGCGCCAGCAGCCAAGACACGATTTCCCATGGCTACACCTTC

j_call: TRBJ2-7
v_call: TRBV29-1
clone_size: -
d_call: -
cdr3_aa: CSVVYGISYEQYF
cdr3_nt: TGCAGCGTTGTTTACGGGATTTCCTACGAGCAGTACTTC

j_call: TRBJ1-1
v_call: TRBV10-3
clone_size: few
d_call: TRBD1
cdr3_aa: CAISNRDRDTEAFF
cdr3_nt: TGTGCCATCAGTAACCGGGACAGGGACACTGAAGCTTTCTTT

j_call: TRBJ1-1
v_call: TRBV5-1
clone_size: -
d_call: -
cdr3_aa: CASSPGQSINEAFF
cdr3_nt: TGCGCCAGCAGCCCTGGCCAAAGCATAAATGAAGCTTTCTTT

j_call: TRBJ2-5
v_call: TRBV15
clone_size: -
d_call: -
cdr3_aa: CATSTRGGHQETQYF
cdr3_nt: TGTGCCACCAGCACGCGGGGAGGCCACCAAGAGACCCAGTACTTC

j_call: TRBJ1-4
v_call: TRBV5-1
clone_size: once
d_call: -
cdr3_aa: CASGINGLGDEKLFF
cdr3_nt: TGCGCCAGCGGTATAAATGGTTTGGGGGATGAAAAACTGTTTTTT

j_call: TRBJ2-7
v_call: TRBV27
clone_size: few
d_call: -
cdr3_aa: CASSLAGWSSYEQYF
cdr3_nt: TGTGCCAGCAGTTTAGCGGGGTGGAGCTCCTACGAGCAGTACTTC

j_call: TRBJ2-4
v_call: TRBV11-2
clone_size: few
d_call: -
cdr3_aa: CASSSLPPERDIQYF
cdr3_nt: TGTGCCAGCAGCTCTCTGCCCCCGGAGAGGGACATTCAGTACTTC

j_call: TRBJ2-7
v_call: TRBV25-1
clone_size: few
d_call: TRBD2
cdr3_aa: CASGISGGAYEQYF
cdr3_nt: TGTGCCAGCGGAATAAGCGGGGGGGCGTATGAGCAGTACTTC

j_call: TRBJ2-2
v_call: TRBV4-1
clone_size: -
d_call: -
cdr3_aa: CASSQVLFTGELFF
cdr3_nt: TGCGCCAGCAGCCAAGTTTTGTTCACCGGGGAGCTGTTTTTT

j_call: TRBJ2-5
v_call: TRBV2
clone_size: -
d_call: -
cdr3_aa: CASSMGRVETQYF
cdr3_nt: TGTGCCAGCAGTATGGGACGGGTGGAGACCCAGTACTTC

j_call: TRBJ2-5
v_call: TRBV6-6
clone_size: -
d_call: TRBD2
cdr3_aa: CASRTPGGALETQYF
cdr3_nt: TGTGCCAGCCGCACCCCCGGGGGGGCCTTAGAGACCCAGTACTTC

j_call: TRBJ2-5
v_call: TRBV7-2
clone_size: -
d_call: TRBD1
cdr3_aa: CASSRTGGRQETQYF
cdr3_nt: TGTGCCAGCAGCCGAACAGGGGGGCGCCAAGAGACCCAGTACTTC

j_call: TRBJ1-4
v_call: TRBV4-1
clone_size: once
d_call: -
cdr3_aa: CASSQEPGANEKLFF
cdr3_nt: TGCGCCAGCAGCCAAGAACCAGGAGCTAATGAAAAACTGTTTTTT

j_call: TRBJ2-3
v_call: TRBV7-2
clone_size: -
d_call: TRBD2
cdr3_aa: CASSSGGARTDTQYF
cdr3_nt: TGTGCCAGCAGTAGCGGGGGGGCCCGCACAGATACGCAGTATTTT

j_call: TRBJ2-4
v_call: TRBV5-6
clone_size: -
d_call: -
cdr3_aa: CASSRGDDIQYF
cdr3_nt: TGTGCCAGCAGCCGTGGGGATGACATTCAGTACTTC

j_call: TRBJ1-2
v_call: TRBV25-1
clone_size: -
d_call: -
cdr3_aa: CASSESVGVDGYTF
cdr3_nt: TGTGCCAGCAGTGAATCGGTAGGGGTAGATGGCTACACCTTC

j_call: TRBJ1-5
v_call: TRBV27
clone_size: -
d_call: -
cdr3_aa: CASSLREGVQPQHF
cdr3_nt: TGTGCCAGCAGTTTAAGGGAGGGGGTTCAGCCCCAGCATTTT

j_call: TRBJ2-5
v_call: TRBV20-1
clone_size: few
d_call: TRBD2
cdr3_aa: CSATGSGGETQYF
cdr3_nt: TGCAGTGCCACGGGTTCGGGGGGGGAGACCCAGTACTTC

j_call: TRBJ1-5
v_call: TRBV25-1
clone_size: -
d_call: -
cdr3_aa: CASAQQGNQPQHF
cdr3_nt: TGTGCCAGCGCACAACAGGGAAATCAGCCCCAGCATTTT

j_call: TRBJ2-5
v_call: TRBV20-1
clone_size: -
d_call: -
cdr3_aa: CSATQGQGIEEETQYF
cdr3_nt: TGCAGTGCTACGCAGGGGCAGGGGATAGAGGAGGAGACCCAGTACTTC

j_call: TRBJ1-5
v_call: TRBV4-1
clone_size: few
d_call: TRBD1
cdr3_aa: CASSQTGTENQPQHF
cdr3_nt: TGCGCCAGCAGCCAAACCGGGACAGAAAATCAGCCCCAGCATTTT

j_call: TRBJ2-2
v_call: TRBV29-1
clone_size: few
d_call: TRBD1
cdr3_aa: CSVGNRGTGELFF
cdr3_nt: TGCAGCGTTGGAAACAGGGGAACCGGGGAGCTGTTTTTT

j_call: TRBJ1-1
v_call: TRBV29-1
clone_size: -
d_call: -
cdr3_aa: CSVSSSFNTEAFF
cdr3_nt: TGCAGCGTATCCAGTTCTTTTAACACTGAAGCTTTCTTT

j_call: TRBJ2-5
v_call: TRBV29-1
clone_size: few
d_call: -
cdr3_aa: CSSWDFRGETQYF
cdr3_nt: TGCAGCTCCTGGGACTTCCGTGGGGAGACCCAGTACTTC

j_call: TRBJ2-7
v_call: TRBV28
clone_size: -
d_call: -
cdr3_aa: CASGLVRLEGNEQYF
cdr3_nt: TGTGCCAGCGGACTTGTAAGGCTAGAGGGTAACGAGCAGTACTTC

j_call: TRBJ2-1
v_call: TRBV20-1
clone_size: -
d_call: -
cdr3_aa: CSAIGPESYNEQFF
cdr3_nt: TGCAGTGCTATTGGGCCGGAGTCCTACAATGAGCAGTTCTTC

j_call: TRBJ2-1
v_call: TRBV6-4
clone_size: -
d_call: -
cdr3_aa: CASSRLSGAIGDEQFF
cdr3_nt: TGTGCCAGCAGCCGCCTGTCGGGGGCCATCGGGGATGAGCAGTTCTTC

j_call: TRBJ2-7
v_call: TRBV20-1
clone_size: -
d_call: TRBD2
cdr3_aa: CSASPSGRAGYEQYF
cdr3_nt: TGCAGTGCTAGTCCTAGCGGGAGGGCCGGGTACGAGCAGTACTTC

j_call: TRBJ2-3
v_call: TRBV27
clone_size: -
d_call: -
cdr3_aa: CASSLDGHSTDTQYF
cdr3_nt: TGTGCCAGCAGTTTAGACGGCCACTCCACAGATACGCAGTATTTT

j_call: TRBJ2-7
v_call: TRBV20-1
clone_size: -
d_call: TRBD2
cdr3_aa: CSADGTSGGDEQYF
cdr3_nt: TGCAGTGCTGATGGGACTAGCGGGGGGGACGAGCAGTACTTC

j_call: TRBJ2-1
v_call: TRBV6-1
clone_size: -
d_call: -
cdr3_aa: CASKGLLELLDEQFF
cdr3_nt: TGTGCCAGCAAGGGACTCCTGGAGTTATTGGATGAGCAGTTCTTC

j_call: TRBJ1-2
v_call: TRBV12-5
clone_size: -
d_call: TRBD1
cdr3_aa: CASGLVLAGGAGNYTF
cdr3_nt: TGTGCTAGTGGTTTGGTACTTGCAGGGGGCGCGGGTAACTACACCTTC

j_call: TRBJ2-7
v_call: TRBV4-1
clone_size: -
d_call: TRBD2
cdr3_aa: CASSQDRATSGRLSSYEQYF
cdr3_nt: TGCGCCAGCAGCCAAGATCGGGCGACTAGCGGGAGATTGTCTTCCTACGAGCAGTACTTC

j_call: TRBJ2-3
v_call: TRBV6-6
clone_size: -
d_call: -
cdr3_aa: CASSARGTTDTQYF
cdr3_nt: TGTGCCAGCAGTGCACGGGGGACCACAGATACGCAGTATTTT

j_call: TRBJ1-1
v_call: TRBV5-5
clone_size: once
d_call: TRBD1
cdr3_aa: CASSRTGALEAFF
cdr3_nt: TGTGCCAGCAGCAGGACAGGGGCGCTTGAAGCTTTCTTT

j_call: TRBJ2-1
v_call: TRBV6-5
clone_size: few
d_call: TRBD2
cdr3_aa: CASSYSSSGTEQFF
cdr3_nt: TGTGCCAGCAGTTACTCGTCTAGCGGGACAGAGCAGTTCTTC

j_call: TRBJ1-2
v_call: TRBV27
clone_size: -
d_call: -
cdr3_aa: CASGLSGNGYTF
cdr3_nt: TGTGCCAGCGGACTATCGGGGAACGGCTACACCTTC

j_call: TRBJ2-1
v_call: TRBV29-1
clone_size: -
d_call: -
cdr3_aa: CSVEVPFSLDEQFF
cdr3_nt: TGCAGCGTTGAGGTTCCATTCAGTTTGGATGAGCAGTTCTTC